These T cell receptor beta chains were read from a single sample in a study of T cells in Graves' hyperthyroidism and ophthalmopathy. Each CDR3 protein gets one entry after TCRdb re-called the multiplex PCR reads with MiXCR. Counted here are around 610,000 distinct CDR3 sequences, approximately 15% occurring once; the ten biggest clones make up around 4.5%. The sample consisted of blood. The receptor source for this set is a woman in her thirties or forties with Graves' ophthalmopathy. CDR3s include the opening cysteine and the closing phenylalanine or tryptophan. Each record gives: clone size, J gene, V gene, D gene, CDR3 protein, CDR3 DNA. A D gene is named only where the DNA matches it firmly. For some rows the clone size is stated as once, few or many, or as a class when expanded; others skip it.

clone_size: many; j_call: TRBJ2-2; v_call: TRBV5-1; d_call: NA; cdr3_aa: CASSPGQTNTGELFF; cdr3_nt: TGCGCCAGCAGCCCTGGACAAACGAACACCGGGGAGCTGTTTTTT
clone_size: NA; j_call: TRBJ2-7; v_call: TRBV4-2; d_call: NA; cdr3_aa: CASSPLMVSSYVQYF; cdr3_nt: TGTGCCAGCAGCCCCCTCATGGTTTCCTCCTACGTGCAGTACTTC
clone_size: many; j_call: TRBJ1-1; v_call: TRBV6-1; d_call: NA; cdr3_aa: CASSPRWVNTEAFF; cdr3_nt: TGTGCCAGCAGTCCACGGTGGGTGAACACTGAAGCTTTCTTT
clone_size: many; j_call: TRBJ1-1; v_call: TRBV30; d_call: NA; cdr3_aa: CAWRRGGMNTEAFF; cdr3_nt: TGTGCCTGGAGACGCGGAGGGATGAACACTGAAGCTTTCTTT
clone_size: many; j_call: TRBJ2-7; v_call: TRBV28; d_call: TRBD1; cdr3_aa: CASSLPNPDREPYEQYF; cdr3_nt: TGTGCCAGCAGTTTACCCAATCCGGACAGGGAACCCTACGAGCAGTACTTC
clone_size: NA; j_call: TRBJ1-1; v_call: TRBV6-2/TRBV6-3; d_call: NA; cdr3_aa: CASSYRGGMNTEAFF; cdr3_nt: TGTGCCAGCAGTTACAGGGGTGGGATGAACACTGAAGCTTTCTTT
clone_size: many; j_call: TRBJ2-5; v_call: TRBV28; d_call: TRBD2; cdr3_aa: CAHKAGDQETQYF; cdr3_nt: TGTGCCCACAAGGCGGGAGACCAAGAGACCCAGTACTTC
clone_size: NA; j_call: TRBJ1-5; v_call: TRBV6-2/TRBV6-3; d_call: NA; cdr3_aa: CASIGRGNQPQHF; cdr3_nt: TGTGCCAGCATCGGACGGGGCAATCAGCCCCAGCATTTT
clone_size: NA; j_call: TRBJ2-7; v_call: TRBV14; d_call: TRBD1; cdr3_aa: CASSQGGQGLGYEQYF; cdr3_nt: TGTGCCAGCAGCCAAGGAGGACAGGGATTAGGATACGAGCAGTACTTC
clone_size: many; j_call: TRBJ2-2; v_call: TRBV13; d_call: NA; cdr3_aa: CASSSSASNTGELFF; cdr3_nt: TGTGCCAGCAGCTCATCAGCGTCGAACACCGGGGAGCTGTTTTTT
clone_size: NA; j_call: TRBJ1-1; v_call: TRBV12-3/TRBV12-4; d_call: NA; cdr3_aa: CASSSRSLRAGITEAFF; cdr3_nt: TGTGCCAGCAGTTCCCGTAGTTTGAGGGCGGGGATCACTGAAGCTTTCTTT
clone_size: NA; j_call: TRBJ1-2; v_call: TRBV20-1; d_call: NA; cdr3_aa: CSARDQGTNNYGYTF; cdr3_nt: TGCAGTGCTAGAGATCAAGGGACAAACAACTATGGCTACACCTTC
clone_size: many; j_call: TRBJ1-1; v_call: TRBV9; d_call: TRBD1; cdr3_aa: CASSVVGQGDTEAFF; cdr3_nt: TGTGCCAGCAGCGTAGTTGGACAGGGGGACACTGAAGCTTTCTTT
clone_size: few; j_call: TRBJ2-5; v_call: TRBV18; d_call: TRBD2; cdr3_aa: CASSQTSVLRVTQYF; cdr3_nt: TGTGCCAGCTCACAAACTAGCGTTCTACGGGTGACCCAGTACTTC
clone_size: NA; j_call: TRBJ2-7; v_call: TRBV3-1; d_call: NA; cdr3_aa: CASSPTEAYEQYF; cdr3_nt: TGTGCCAGCAGCCCGACTGAAGCCTACGAGCAGTACTTC
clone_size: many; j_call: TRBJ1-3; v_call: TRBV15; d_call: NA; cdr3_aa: CATSRDSPTVSGNTIYF; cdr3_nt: TGTGCCACCAGCAGAGATTCGCCGACTGTCTCTGGAAACACCATATATTTT
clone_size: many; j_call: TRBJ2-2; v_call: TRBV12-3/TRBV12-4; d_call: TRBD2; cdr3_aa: CASRVSGRAGTGELFF; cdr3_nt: TGTGCCAGCAGGGTTAGCGGGAGGGCCGGGACCGGGGAGCTGTTTTTT
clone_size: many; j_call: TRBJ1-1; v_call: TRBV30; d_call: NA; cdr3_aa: CAWSVWGSTEAFF; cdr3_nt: TGTGCCTGGAGTGTATGGGGGAGTACTGAAGCTTTCTTT
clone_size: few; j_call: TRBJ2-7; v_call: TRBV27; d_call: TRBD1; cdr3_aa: CASSPGTGGLEQYF; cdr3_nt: TGTGCCAGCAGCCCCGGGACAGGGGGCCTCGAGCAGTACTTC
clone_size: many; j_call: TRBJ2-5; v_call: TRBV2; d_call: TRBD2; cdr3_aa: CASNIGSGREETQYF; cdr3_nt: TGTGCCAGCAACATTGGCAGCGGGAGGGAAGAGACCCAGTACTTC
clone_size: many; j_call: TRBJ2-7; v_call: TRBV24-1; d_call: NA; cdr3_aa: CATSDPGQGGSYEQYF; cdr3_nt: TGTGCCACCAGTGACCCAGGCCAGGGGGGTTCCTACGAGCAGTACTTC
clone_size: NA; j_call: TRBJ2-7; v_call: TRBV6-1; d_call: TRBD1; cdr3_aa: CASGDTGGRLYEQYF; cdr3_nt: TGTGCCAGCGGTGACACAGGGGGACGACTCTACGAGCAGTACTTC
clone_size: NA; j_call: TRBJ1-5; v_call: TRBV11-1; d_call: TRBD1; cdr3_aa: CASKGTGDGAYSNQPQHF; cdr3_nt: TGTGCCAGCAAGGGGACAGGGGATGGGGCATATAGCAATCAGCCCCAGCATTTT
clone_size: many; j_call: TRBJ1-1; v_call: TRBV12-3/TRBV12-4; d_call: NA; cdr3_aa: CASSLSGGSTEAFF; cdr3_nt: TGTGCCAGCAGTTTATCCGGGGGTAGCACTGAAGCTTTCTTT
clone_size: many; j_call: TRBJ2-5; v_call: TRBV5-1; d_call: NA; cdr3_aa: CASSLGPQETQYF; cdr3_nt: TGTGCCAGCAGCTTAGGGCCTCAAGAGACCCAGTACTTC
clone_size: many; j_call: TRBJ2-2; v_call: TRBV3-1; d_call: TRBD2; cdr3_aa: CASSLGLAGGGELFF; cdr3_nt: TGTGCCAGCAGCCTCGGACTAGCGGGAGGCGGGGAGCTGTTTTTT
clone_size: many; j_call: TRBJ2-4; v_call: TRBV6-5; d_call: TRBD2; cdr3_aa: CASSRTSGGSMGNIQYF; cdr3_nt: TGTGCCAGCAGTCGTACTTCAGGCGGGAGTATGGGAAACATTCAGTACTTC
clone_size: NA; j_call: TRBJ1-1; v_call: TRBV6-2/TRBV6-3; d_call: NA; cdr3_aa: CASSYIRGGTEAFF; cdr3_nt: TGTGCCAGCAGTTACATTCGCGGGGGCACTGAAGCTTTCTTT
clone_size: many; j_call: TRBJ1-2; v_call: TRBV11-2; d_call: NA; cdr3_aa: CASSSEFYGYTF; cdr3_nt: TGTGCCAGCAGCTCCGAATTCTATGGCTACACCTTC
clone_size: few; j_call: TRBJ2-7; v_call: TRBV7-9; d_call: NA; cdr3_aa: CASSRPGADEQYF; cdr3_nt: TGTGCCAGCAGCCGCCCGGGGGCAGACGAGCAGTACTTC
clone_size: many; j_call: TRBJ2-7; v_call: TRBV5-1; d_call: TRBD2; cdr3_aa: CASSSSLAGGLQYF; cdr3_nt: TGCGCCAGCAGCTCCAGTCTAGCGGGAGGTTTGCAGTACTTC
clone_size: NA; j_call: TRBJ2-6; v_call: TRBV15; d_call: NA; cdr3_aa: CATSRDRGSGTNVLTF; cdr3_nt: TGTGCCACCAGCAGAGATCGGGGGTCTGGGACCAACGTCCTGACTTTC
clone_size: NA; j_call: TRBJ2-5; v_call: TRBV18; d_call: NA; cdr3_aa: CASSPTQGTEETQYF; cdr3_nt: TGTGCCAGCTCACCAACACAAGGGACCGAAGAGACCCAGTACTTC
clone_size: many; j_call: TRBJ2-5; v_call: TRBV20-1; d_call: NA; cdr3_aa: CSASGADIQETQYF; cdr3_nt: TGCAGTGCTAGTGGGGCAGATATACAAGAGACCCAGTACTTC
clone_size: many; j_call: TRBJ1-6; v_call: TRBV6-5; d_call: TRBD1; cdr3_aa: CASSWGQGGSPLHF; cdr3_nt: TGTGCCAGCAGTTGGGGACAGGGAGGTTCACCCCTCCACTTT
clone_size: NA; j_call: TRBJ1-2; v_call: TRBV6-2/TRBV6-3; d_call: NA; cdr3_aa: CASSYLGQNYGYTF; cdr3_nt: TGTGCCAGCAGTTACCTCGGGCAGAACTATGGCTACACCTTC